The TCR beta chain described here comes from a study of blood T cell repertoires in COVID-19. Study background: PBMCs, B-cell-depleted T cells, or T cells provided the cDNA or gDNA that made up the material.

How the authors handled the data: Estimation of nucleated cell counts was performed using reference gene primer amplification. TCRdb keeps only in-frame clones here, not all; method: immunoSEQ multiplex PCR. V, J and clone size reflect that table, while D and trimming were determined from the DNA. Here the sample spans under 150,000 clones, 70% to 90% being singletons. Trimming took off 1 base at V and 2 bases at J, with 9 bases between the two ends. The germline CDR1 and CDR2 sequences are LGHDT and YNNKEL (reference sequence). This CDR3 spans 15 amino acids. Source material: peripheral blood. V gene TRBV3-1 (or the pseudogene TRBV3-2) combines with J gene TRBJ1-3; D remains unclear. This sequence originates from a woman between 45 and 60 years old who had recovered from COVID-19. The CDR3 bases are TGTGCCAGCAGCCAAGGCCCACTACCTGGAAACACCATATATTTT. Translating it yields CASSQGPLPGNTIYF.